This TCR beta chain was documented in a study of shared clonotypes between healthy human individuals. Across the whole study: Used for every donor were three CD4 naive, three CD4 memory, two CD8 naive and one CD8 memory plate.

The germline gives CDR1 MNHEY, CDR2 SMNVEV (reference sequence). The CDR3 loop spans 18 amino acids. Trimming at V came to 6 bases and at J to 5 bases, leaving 15 bases not matched to a gene. The data were produced by immunoSEQ multiplex PCR, yet TCRdb's version contains in-frame clones alone and is incomplete. The sample yields about 800,000 clones, about 96% seen once. CD8 cells regarded as naive lacked CD45RO, were positively chosen for CCR7, and omitted terminally differentiated effector memory CD45RA+ cells. The sequencing input was naive CD8+ T cells sorted from blood. The TCR comes from a man in his thirties or forties in good health. The chain uses TRBV27 and TRBJ1-3; 11 bases map to TRBD1. CDR3 amino acids: CASRHRDRGSLWRNTIYF. CDR3 sequence (DNA): TGTGCCAGCAGGCACCGGGACAGGGGGTCCTTGTGGAGAAACACCATATATTTT.